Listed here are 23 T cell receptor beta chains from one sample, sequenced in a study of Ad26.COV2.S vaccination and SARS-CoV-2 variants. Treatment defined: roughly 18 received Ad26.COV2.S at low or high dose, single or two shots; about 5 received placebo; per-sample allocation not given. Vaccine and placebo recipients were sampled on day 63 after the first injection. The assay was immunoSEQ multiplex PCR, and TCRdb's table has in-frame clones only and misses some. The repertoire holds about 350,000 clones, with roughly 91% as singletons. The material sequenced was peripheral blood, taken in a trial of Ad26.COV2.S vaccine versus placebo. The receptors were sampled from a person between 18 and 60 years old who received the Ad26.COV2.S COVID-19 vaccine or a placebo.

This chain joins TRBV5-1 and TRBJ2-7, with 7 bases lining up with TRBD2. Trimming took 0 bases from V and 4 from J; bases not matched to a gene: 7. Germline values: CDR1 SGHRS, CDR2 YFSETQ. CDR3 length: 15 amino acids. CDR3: CASSLVGGSDYEQYF. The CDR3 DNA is TGCGCCAGCAGCTTGGTAGGCGGGAGTGATTACGAGCAGTACTTC.

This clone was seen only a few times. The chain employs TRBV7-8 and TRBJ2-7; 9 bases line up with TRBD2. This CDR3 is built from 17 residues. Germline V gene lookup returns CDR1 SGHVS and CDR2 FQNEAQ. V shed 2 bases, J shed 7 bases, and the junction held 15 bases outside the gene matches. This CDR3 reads CASSLIGGGRAPREQYF. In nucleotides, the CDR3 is TGTGCCAGCAGCTTAATAGGTGGCGGGAGGGCCCCGCGGGAGCAGTACTTC.

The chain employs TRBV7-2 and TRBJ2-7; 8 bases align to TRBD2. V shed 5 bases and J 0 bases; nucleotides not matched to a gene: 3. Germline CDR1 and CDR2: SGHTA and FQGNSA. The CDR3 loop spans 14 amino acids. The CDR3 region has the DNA TGTGCCAGCAGCCGGGGGGGCGGCTCCTACGAGCAGTACTTC. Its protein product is CASSRGGGSYEQYF.

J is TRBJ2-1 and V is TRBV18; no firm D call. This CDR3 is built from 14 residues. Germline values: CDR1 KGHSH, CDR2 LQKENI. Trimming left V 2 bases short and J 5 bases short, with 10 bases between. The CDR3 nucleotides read TGTGCCAGCTCACCAAGATACTACGACAATGAGCAGTTCTTC. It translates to CASSPRYYDNEQFF. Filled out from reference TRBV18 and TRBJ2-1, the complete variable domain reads NAGVMQNPRHLVRRRGQEARLRCSPMKGHSHVYWYRQLPEEGLKFMVYLQKENIIDESGMPKERFSAEFPKEGPSILRIQQVVRGDSAAYFCASSPRYYDNEQFFGPGTRLTVL.

DNA for the CDR3: TGTGCCAGCAGTTTATCTGTACGTGGCTACAATGAGCAGTTCTTC. The encoded protein is CASSLSVRGYNEQFF. V usage is TRBV28 and J usage is TRBJ2-1; D is undetermined. Germline lookup yields CDR1 MDHEN and CDR2 SYDVKM. The V and J ends lost 1 base and 3 bases respectively, with 10 bases between them. The CDR3 covers 15 residues.

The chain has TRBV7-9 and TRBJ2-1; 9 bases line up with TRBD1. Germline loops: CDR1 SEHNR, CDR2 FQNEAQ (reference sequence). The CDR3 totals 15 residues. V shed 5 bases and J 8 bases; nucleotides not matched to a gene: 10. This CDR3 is CASSEPGQGFYEQFF. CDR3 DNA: TGTGCCAGCAGCGAACCGGGACAGGGTTTTTATGAGCAGTTCTTC. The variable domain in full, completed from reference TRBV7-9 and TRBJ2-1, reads DTGVSQNPRHKITKRGQNVTFRCDPISEHNRLYWYRQTLGQGPEFLTYFQNEAQLEKSRLLSDRFSAERPKGSFSTLEIQRTEQGDSAMYLCASSEPGQGFYEQFFGPGTRLTVL.

This CDR3 is CASSLAIRSGGPGRSGNTIYF. The CDR3 nucleotides are TGTGCCAGCAGCTTAGCTATCCGGTCAGGGGGCCCGGGGCGCTCTGGAAACACCATATATTTT. This chain joins TRBV7-8 and TRBJ1-3; TRBD1 aligns across 8 bases. Germline V CDR1 and CDR2: SGHVS, FQNEAQ. J gave up 0 bases and V 0 bases, and 16 bases lay outside the gene matches. The CDR3 sequence is 21 residues long. The complete variable domain, with remaining parts taken from reference TRBV7-8 and TRBJ1-3, reads GAGVSQSPRYKVAKRGQDVALRCDPISGHVSLFWYQQALGQGPEFLTYFQNEAQLDKSGLPSDRFFAERPEGSVSTLKIQRTQQEDSAVYLCASSLAIRSGGPGRSGNTIYFGEGSWLTVV.

The chain's CDR3 is CASSKGLDPYNEQFF. CDR3 nucleotide sequence: TGTGCCAGCAGTAAGGGACTAGATCCCTACAATGAGCAGTTCTTC. V and J are TRBV6-5 and TRBJ2-1, with TRBD2 identical over 8 bases. V shed 5 bases, J shed 2 bases, and the junction held 5 bases outside the gene matches. This CDR3 is built from 15 residues. In germline, CDR1 is MNHEY, CDR2 SVGAGI.

CDR3 coding DNA: TGTGCCAGCAGCTTAGGAGGGTCAGGGGGAGGTCACACTGAAGCTTTCTTT. It codes for CASSLGGSGGGHTEAFF. J is TRBJ1-1 and V is TRBV13; TRBD1 agrees at 7 bases. Germline V gene lookup returns CDR1 PRHDT and CDR2 FYEKMQ (reference sequence). CDR3 length equals 17 residues. V shed 0 bases and J 3 bases; nucleotides not matched to a gene: 10.

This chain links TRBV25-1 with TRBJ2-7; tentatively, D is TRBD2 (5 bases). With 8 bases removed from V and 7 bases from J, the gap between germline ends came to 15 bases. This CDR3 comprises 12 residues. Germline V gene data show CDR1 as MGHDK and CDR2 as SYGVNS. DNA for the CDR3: TGTGCCAGCGCTCCGTATCCGGGAGAGCAGTACTTC. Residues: CASAPYPGEQYF.

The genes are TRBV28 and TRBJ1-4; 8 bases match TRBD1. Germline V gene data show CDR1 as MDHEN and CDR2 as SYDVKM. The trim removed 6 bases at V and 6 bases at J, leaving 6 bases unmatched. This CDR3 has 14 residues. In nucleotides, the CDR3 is TGTGCCAGCAGGAACAGGGGGGAGTATGAAAAACTGTTTTTT. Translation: CASRNRGEYEKLFF.

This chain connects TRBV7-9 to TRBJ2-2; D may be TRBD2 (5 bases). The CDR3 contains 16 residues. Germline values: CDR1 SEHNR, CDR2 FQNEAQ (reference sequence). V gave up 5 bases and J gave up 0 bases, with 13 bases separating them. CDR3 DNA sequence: TGTGCCAGCAGCCCCAATCGCGGGTCGAACACCGGGGAGCTGTTTTTT. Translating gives CASSPNRGSNTGELFF.

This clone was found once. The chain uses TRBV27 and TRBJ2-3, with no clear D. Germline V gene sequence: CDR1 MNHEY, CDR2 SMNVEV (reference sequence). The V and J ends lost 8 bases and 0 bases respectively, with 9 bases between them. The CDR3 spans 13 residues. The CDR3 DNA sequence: TGTGCCAGCGGGTACTCTAGCACAGATACGCAGTATTTT. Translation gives CASGYSSTDTQYF.

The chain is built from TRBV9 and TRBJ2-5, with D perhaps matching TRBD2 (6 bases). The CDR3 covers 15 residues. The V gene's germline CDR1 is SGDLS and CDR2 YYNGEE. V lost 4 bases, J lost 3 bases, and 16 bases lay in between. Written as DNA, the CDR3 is TGTGCCAGCAGCCCGTTTCTAGCGAGTAAAGAGACCCAGTACTTC. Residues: CASSPFLASKETQYF.

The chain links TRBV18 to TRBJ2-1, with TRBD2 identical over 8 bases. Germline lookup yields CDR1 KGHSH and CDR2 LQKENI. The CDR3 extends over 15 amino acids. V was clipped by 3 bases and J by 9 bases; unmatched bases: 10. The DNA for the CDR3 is TGTGCCAGCTCACCCTCCGGGAGGGGCCGGGGTGAGCAGTTCTTC. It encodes CASSPSGRGRGEQFF.

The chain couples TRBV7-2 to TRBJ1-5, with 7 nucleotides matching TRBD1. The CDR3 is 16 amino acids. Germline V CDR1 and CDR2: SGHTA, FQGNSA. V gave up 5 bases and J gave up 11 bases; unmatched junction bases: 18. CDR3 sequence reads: CASSLVGQNHRRAQHF. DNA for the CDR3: TGTGCCAGCAGCCTAGTGGGACAGAACCATCGTAGAGCCCAGCATTTT.

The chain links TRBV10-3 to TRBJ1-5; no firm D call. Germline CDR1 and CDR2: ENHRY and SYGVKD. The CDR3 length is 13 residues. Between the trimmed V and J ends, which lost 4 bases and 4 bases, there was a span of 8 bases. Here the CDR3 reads CAISGQINQPQHF. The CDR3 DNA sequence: TGTGCCATCAGTGGACAAATAAATCAGCCCCAGCATTTT.

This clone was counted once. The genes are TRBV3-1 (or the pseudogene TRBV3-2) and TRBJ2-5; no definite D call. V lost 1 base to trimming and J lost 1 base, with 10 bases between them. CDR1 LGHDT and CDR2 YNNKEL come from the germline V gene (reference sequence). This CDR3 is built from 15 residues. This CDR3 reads CASSQVPAFQETQYF. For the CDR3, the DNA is TGTGCCAGCAGCCAAGTTCCGGCTTTCCAAGAGACCCAGTACTTC.

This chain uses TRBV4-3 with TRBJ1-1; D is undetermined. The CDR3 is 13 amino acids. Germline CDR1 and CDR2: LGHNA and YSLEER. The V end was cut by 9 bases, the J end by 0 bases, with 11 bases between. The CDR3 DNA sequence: TGCGCCAGTAGGTGGGATTTGAACACTGAAGCTTTCTTT. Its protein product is CASRWDLNTEAFF.

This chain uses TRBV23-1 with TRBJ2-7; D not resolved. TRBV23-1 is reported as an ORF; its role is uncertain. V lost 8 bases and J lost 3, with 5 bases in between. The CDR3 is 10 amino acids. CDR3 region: CASVSYEQYF. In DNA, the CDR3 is TGCGCCAGCGTTAGCTACGAGCAGTACTTC.

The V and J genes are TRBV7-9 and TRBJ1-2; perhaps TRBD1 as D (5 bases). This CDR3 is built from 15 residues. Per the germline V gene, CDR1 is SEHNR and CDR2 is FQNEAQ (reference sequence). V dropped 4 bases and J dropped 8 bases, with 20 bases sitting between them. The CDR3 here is CASSWMGRSMDGYTF. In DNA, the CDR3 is TGTGCCAGCAGCTGGATGGGGCGGTCGATGGACGGCTACACCTTC.

Written as DNA, the CDR3 is TGTGCCAGCAGCGACAGACCAGGGGGTAGTGGAAACACCATATATTTT. Encoded protein: CASSDRPGGSGNTIYF. This chain joins TRBV9 and TRBJ1-3; 7 nucleotides agree with TRBD1. Germline assignment: CDR1 SGDLS and CDR2 YYNGEE. The CDR3 has 16 amino acids. After removal of 3 bases from V and 3 bases from J, the junction contained 9 bases not matched to a gene.

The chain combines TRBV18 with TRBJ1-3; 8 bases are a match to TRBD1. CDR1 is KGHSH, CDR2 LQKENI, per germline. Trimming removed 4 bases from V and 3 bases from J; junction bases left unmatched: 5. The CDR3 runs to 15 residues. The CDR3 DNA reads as TGTGCCAGCTCACGAGGACAGGGAGATGGAAACACCATATATTTT. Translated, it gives CASSRGQGDGNTIYF.